Listed below are T cell receptor beta chains from one sample, sequenced in a study of blood T cells in healthy people across ages. TCRdb passed the 5' RACE reads through MiXCR, listing each CDR3 protein once. The sample lists around 690,000 distinct CDR3 sequences, 58% seen once, with roughly 34% in the top ten. The sample was blood. These receptors all stem from a man aged 60 to 69 in good health. Each CDR3 is given with its conserved first and last residue. Fields, in order: J gene, CDR3 length, V gene, CDR3 protein.

>TRBJ1-1|14|TRBV5-1
CASSLADTNTEAFF
>TRBJ2-5|12|TRBV12-3/TRBV12-4
CASRLREETQYF
>TRBJ2-5|15|TRBV5-6
CASSPTDRGGETQYF
>TRBJ1-1|12|TRBV6-2/TRBV6-3
CASSYQAAEAFF
>TRBJ2-5|15|TRBV11-1
CASSLGVGQQETQYF
>TRBJ2-1|13|TRBV11-2
CASSRPPRGEQFF
>NA|12|TRBV29-1
CSVGTGKYEQYF
>TRBJ1-6|16|TRBV5-1
CASSSGQGAYNSPLHF
>TRBJ2-5|15|TRBV20-1
CSAPDLAGGGETQYF
>TRBJ2-5|14|TRBV7-9
CASSFTSSKETQYF
>TRBJ2-3|14|TRBV12-3/TRBV12-4
CASSFAGKVDTQYF
>TRBJ2-3|17|TRBV9
CTSSPRMGQGAGDTQYF
>TRBJ2-7|14|TRBV15
CATSSRTGYYEQYF
>TRBJ1-6|13|TRBV7-2
CASSSDLGSPLHF
>NA|14|TRBV4-1
CASSQDLKYVTQYF
>TRBJ1-5|16|TRBV6-6
CASSYTATGGGQPQHF
>TRBJ1-6|14|TRBV5-1
CASSVDRGNSPLHF
>TRBJ2-5|13|TRBV5-1
CASAPGLQETQYF
>TRBJ2-5|17|TRBV3-1
CASSQGFGGGLQETQYF
>TRBJ2-7|16|TRBV7-6
CASSLGTSGGNYEQYF
>TRBJ2-1|14|TRBV20-1
CSASAGTGGDEQFF
>TRBJ2-7|14|TRBV2
CASREGAESYEQYF
>TRBJ2-5|13|TRBV6-2/TRBV6-3
CASSRTGRGEQYF
>TRBJ1-1|15|TRBV4-2
CASSQDFASETEAFF
>TRBJ2-3|16|TRBV10-2
CASSGLRDSSTDTQYF
>TRBJ2-3|16|TRBV12-3/TRBV12-4
CASARKVGVGTDTQYF
>TRBJ1-1|13|TRBV28
CASRGASNTEAFF
>TRBJ2-7|14|TRBV10-2
CASRPPGRTDEQYF
>TRBJ2-5|16|TRBV3-1
CASSQGLAGSQETQYF
>NA|16|TRBV10-3
CAISRGTGTEGYEQYF
>TRBJ2-5|12|TRBV10-3
CAISPAGETQYF
>NA|14|TRBV7-9
CASSLTGQGDEQYF
>TRBJ1-5|15|TRBV12-3/TRBV12-4
CASSSRTRSDQPQHF
>TRBJ2-7|17|TRBV20-1
CSAGTPGASGGINEQYF
>TRBJ2-7|14|TRBV7-2
CASSSQGWGYEQYF
>TRBJ2-4|14|TRBV19
CASSLASAKNIQYF
>TRBJ2-7|16|TRBV6-5
CASSYTWTSGGGEQYF
>TRBJ1-1|14|TRBV5-1
CASSLGQGASEAFF
>TRBJ2-5|13|TRBV20-1
CSAFGAHQETQYF
>TRBJ2-1|17|TRBV20-1
CSATGNLQGRIRDEQFF
>TRBJ1-4|14|TRBV18
CASSPEGQDEKLFF
>TRBJ1-1|15|TRBV5-1
CASSLAGNKNTEAFF
>TRBJ2-3|16|TRBV6-1
CASSRPSDRVTYTQYF
>TRBJ2-4|14|TRBV7-2
CASSLSGTKNIQYF
>TRBJ2-1|14|TRBV29-1
CSVEGFSSYNEQFF
>TRBJ2-3|13|TRBV20-1
CSARDAGPDTQYF
>TRBJ1-2|13|TRBV4-2
CASSQSEGTGYTF
>TRBJ1-2|16|TRBV10-3
CAISVLAGGRFYGYTF
>TRBJ2-1|15|TRBV12-5
CASGLSSGAGNEQFF